This T cell receptor beta chain was found in a study of beta chain features in type 1 diabetes. Overall study context: Across all samples, fewer than 120,000,000 sorted cells were examined. Study-level results: Type 1 diabetes patients had VDJ junctions that carried fewer insertions and more deletions. Whether HLA type affects TCRB rearrangement stayed undetermined in the present work. When Type 1 diabetes patients were examined, their TCRB CDR3s proved moderately but significantly shorter in all four CD4+ subsets.

The sequenced template was cDNA made from the entire isolated RNA. Some clones are missing from TCRdb's copy, which holds only in-frame ones; the method was immunoSEQ multiplex PCR. The sample holds 230,000 or so clones, around 15% seen once. CDR3 length: 13 amino acids. V lost 11 bases and J lost 0, with 8 bases in between. Germline assignment: CDR1 SNHLY and CDR2 FYNNEI. A word on this clone: The antigen is unknown.

Populations isolated by sorting all had purity greater than 95%. The TCR sequence derives from a man aged 30-40 years with type 1 diabetes. The chain carries TRBV2 and TRBJ2-6; D call uncertain. Material for sequencing was naive CD4+ T cells from blood. In DNA form, the CDR3 reads TGTGCCGACTCTGGCTCTGGGGCCAACGTCCTGACTTTC. Translation: CADSGSGANVLTF.